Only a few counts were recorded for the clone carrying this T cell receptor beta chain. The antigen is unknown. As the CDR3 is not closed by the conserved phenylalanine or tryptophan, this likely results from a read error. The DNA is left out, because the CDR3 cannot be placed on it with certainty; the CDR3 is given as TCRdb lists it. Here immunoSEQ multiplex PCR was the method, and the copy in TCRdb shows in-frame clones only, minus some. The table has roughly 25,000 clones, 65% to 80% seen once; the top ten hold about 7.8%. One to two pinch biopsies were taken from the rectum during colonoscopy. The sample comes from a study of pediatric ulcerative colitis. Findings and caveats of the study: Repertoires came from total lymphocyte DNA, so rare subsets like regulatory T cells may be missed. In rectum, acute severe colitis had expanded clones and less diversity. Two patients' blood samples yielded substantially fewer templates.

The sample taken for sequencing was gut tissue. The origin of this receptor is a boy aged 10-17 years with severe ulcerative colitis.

CDR3 sequence reads: CASSYLVDRPVI. V is TRBV6-6 and J is TRBJ1-2; the listed D gene, TRBD1, was not tested against the DNA. Per germline, CDR1 MNHNY and CDR2 SVGAGI (reference sequence). The CDR3 is made up of 12 amino acids, end residues included.